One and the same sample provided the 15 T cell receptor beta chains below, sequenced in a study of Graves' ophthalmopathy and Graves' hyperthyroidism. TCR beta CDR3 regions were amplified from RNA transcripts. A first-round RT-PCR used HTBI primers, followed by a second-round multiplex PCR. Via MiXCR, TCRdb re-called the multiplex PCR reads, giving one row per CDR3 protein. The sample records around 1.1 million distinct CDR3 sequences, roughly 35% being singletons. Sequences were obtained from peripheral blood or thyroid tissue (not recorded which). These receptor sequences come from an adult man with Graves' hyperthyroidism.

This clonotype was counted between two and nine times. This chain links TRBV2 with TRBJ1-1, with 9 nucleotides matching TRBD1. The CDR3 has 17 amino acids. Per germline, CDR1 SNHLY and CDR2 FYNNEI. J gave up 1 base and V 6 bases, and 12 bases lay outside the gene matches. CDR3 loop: CASSGQGRFTPNTEAFF. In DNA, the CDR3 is TGTGCCAGCAGCGGACAGGGGCGTTTTACCCCGAACACTGAAGCTTTCTTT. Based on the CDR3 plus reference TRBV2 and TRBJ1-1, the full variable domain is EPEVTQTPSHQVTQMGQEVILRCVPISNHLYFYWYRQILGQKVEFLVSFYNNEISEKSEIFDDQFSVERPDGSNFTLKIRSTKLEDSAMYFCASSGQGRFTPNTEAFFGQGTRLTVV.

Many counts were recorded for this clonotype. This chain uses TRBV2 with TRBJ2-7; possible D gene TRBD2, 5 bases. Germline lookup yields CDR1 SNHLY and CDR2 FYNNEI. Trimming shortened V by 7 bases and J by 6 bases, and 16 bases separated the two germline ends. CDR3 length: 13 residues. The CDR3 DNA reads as TGTGCCAGCAAACAGACCCTACGGGGCGAGCAGTACTTC. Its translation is CASKQTLRGEQYF.

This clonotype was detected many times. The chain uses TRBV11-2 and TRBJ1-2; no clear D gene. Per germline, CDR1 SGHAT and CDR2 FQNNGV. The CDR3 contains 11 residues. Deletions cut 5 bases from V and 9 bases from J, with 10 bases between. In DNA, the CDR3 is TGTGCCAGCAGCGGTTTTATGAGCTACACCTTC. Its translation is CASSGFMSYTF.

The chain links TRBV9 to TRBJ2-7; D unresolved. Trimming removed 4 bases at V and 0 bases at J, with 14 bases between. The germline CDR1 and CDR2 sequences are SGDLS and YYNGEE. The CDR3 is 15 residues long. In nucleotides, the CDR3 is TGTGCCAGCAGCCCAGGAATCGAAAGCTCCTACGAGCAGTACTTC. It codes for CASSPGIESSYEQYF. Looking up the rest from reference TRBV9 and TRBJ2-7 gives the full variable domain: DSGVTQTPKHLITATGQRVTLRCSPRSGDLSVYWYQQSLDQGLQFLIQYYNGEERAKGNILERFSAQQFPDLHSELNLSSLELGDSALYFCASSPGIESSYEQYFGPGTRLTVT.

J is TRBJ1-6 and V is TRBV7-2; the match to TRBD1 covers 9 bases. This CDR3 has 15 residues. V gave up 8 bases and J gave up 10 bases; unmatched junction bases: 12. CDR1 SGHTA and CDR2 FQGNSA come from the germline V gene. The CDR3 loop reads CASSIRDRVRSPLHF. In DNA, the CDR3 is TGTGCCAGCTCAATCCGGGACAGGGTTAGATCACCCCTCCACTTT.

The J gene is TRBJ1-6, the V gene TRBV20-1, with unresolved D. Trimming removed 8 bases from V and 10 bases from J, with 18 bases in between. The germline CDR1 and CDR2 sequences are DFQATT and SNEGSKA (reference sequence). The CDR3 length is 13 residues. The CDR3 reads CSYVSDRNSPLHF. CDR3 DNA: TGCAGTTACGTGTCAGATCGGAACTCACCCCTCCACTTT.

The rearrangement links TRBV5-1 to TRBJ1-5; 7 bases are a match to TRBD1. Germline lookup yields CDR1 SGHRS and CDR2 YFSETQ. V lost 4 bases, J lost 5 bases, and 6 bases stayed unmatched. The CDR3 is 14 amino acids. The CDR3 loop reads CASSPGGDDQPQHF. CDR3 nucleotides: TGCGCCAGCAGCCCAGGGGGGGACGATCAGCCCCAGCATTTT.

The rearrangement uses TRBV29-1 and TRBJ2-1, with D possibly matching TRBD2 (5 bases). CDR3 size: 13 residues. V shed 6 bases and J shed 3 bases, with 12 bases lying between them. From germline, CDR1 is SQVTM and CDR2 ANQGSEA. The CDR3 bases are TGCAGCGTCCCTGGGGAGAGCTACAATGAGCAGTTCTTC. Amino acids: CSVPGESYNEQFF.

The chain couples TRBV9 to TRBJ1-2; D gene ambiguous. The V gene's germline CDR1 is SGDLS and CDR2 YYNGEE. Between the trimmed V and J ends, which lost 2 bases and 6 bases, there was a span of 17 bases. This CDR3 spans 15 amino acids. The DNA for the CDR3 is TGTGCCAGCAGCGTCCTCTACACGAAACACGATGGCTACACCTTC. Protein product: CASSVLYTKHDGYTF.

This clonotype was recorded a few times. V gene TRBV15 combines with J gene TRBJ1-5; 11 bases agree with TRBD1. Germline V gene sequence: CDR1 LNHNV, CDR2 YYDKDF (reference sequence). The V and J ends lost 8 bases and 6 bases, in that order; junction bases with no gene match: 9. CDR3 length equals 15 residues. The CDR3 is CATERDRGIGQPQHF. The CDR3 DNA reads TGTGCCACCGAGAGGGACAGGGGGATTGGTCAGCCCCAGCATTTT.

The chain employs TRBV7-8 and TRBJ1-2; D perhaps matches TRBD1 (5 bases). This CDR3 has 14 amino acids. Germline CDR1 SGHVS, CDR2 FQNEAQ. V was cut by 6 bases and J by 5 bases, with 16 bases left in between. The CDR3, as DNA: TGTGCCAGCAGGTCTGGGGCAGGGAGGTATGGCTACACCTTC. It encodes CASRSGAGRYGYTF.

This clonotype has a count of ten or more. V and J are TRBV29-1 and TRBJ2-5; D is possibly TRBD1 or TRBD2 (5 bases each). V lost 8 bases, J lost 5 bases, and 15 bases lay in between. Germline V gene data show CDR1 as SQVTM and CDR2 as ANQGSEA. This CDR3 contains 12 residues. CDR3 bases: TGCAGCCCGGTGGGGGTGGGGGAGACCCAGTACTTC. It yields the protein CSPVGVGETQYF.

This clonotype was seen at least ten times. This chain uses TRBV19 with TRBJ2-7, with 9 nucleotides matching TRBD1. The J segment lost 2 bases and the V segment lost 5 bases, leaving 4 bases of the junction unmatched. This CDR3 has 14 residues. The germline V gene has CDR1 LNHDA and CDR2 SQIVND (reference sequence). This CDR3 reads CASSHRDRAYEQYF. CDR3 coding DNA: TGTGCCAGTAGTCACCGGGACAGGGCCTACGAGCAGTACTTC.

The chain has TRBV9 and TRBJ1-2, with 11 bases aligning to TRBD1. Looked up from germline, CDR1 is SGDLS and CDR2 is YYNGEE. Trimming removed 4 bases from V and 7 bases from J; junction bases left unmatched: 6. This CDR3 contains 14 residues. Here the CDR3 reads CASSPWTGGFGYTF. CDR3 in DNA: TGTGCCAGCAGCCCTTGGACAGGGGGCTTTGGCTACACCTTC.

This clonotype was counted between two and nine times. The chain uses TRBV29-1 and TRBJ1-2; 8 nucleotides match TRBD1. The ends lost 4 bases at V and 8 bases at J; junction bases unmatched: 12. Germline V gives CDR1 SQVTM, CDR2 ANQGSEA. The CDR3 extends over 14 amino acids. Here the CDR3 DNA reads TGCAGCGTTGGTCCCCCGGACAGGGTAGGAGGCTACACCTTC. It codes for CSVGPPDRVGGYTF.